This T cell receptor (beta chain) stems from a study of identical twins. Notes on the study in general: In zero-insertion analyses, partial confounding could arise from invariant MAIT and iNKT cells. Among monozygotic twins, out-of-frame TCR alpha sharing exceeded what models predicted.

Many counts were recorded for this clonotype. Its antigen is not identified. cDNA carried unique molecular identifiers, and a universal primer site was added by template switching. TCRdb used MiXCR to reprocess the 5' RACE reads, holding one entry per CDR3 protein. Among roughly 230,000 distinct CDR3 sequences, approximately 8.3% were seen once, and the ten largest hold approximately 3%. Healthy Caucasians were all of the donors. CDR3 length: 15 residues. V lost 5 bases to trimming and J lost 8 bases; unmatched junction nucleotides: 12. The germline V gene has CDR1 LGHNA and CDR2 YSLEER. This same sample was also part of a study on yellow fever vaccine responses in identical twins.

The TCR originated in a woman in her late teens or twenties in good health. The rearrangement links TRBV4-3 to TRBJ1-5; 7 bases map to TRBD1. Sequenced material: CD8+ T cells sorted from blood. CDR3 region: CASSAQYRGLEPQHF. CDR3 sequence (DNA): TGCGCCAGCAGCGCTCAATACAGGGGCCTGGAGCCCCAGCATTTT.